Sequencing of this TCR beta chain was carried out in a study of type 1 regulatory T cells. The overall study: An in vitro protocol generated T-allo10, a Tr1-enriched, alloantigen-specific CD4 T cell product. Study-level results: Type 1 regulatory T cells had a more restricted TCR repertoire than non-type 1 regulatory T cells.

V lost 5 bases, J lost 4 bases, and 17 bases lay in between. From germline, CDR1 is SGHTA and CDR2 FQGNSA. This CDR3 is built from 15 residues. Comments on this clonotype: Its antigen is undetermined.

TCRdb independently ran MiXCR on the reads; one entry per CDR3 protein. The sample lists roughly 46,000 distinct CDR3 sequences; 9% to 15% were seen once. The sample was cultured non-Tr1 T cells, either the whole culture or a sorted T cell fraction (not recorded which). This clonotype was sampled from a human donor in good health. V gene TRBV7-2 combines with J gene TRBJ1-1, with a weak D call TRBD1 (6 bases). In DNA form, the CDR3 reads TGTGCCAGCAGCCCCCCCGCGGGGGCGAGCACTGAAGCTTTCTTT. The encoded protein is CASSPPAGASTEAFF.